This T cell receptor beta chain was identified in a study of cytomegalovirus exposure and HLA in healthy donors. 60 Vbeta and 13 Jbeta primers were used in PCR. Original analysis: In a later analysis, of 70 million to 85 million unique beta chains, roughly 9.9 million appeared in at least two donors. Generated by immunoSEQ multiplex PCR, the TCRdb table keeps only in-frame clones and is missing some. V, J and clone size reflect that table, while D and trimming were determined from the DNA. Altogether over 150,000 clones are present, approximately 75% being singletons, with the ten largest covering around 2%. Findings and limits, study-wide: Per a later analysis, HLA-associated TCR beta chains showed more clonal expansion than other, equally common TCR beta chains. Previously analyzed data showed that most TCR beta V segments were productive at a frequency of about 90% or about 30%. In a later analysis, donors in an Asian-associated ancestry cluster reportedly had fewer N-insertions in productive TCRs than the cohort mean.

In the case of this clone: Its antigen is as yet unknown.

The material sequenced was PBMCs. The sequence was collected from a man in his fifties or sixties in good health and CMV-seropositive.

The CDR3 DNA reads TGTGCCAGCAGTGAGAGAACCGTAGGTAGGAGCTCCTATAATTCACCCCTCCACTTT. Encoded protein: CASSERTVGRSSYNSPLHF. The chain joins TRBV6-1 to TRBJ1-6, with D unresolved. This CDR3 contains 19 residues. V shed 3 bases and J shed 0 bases, with 18 bases lying between them. Germline assignment: CDR1 MNHNS and CDR2 SASEGT.